One and the same sample provided the 4 T cell receptor beta chains below, sequenced in a study of blood T cell repertoires in COVID-19. Measured with immunoSEQ multiplex PCR; TCRdb has only the in-frame clones, and not every one. The table lists hundreds of thousands of clones, more than 70% of them singletons. Sequenced material: peripheral blood. The receptors come from a woman aged 45-65 years who had recovered from COVID-19.

The CDR3 is CASSFTTSGTYNEQFF. The DNA of the CDR3 is TGTGCCAGCAGCTTCACCACTAGCGGGACTTACAATGAGCAGTTCTTC. The J gene is TRBJ2-1, the V gene TRBV7-2; 10 positions match TRBD2. The CDR3 covers 16 residues. Germline values: CDR1 SGHTA, CDR2 FQGNSA. Germline trimming cut 3 bases from V and 4 bases from J; bases unmatched to any gene: 6.

The sample holds one count of this clone. The chain employs TRBV28 and TRBJ2-1; D is perhaps TRBD1 (5 bases). CDR1 is MDHEN and CDR2 is SYDVKM in the germline V gene. This CDR3 region has 14 residues. Trimming cost V 1 base and J 4 bases, with 8 bases left between them. CDR3 nucleotide sequence: TGTGCCAGCAGTTTATCTCCAGGGTACAATGAGCAGTTCTTC. Protein product: CASSLSPGYNEQFF.

This chain connects TRBV6-6 to TRBJ2-7, with D possibly matching TRBD2 (6 bases). This CDR3 region has 14 residues. The germline gives CDR1 MNHNY, CDR2 SVGAGI (reference sequence). V was shortened by 4 bases and J by 3 bases, with 13 bases between the two germline ends. The CDR3 loop is CASSLLADHYEQYF. In nucleotides, the CDR3 is TGTGCCAGCAGTTTATTAGCGGACCACTACGAGCAGTACTTC.

This sequence joins TRBV3-1 (or the pseudogene TRBV3-2) and TRBJ2-5; 7 bases fit TRBD1. Germline-derived CDR1 and CDR2 are LGHDT and YNNKEL (reference sequence). The CDR3 covers 16 residues. The junction had 8 bases not matched to a gene; V was cut back by 4 bases and J by 0 bases. The CDR3 region has the DNA TGTGCCAGCAGCCCGATAGGGGGACAGTACCAAGAGACCCAGTACTTC. Its protein is CASSPIGGQYQETQYF.